These 12 T cell receptor beta chains came from one sample sequenced in a study of CD8+ T cells in alopecia areata. Treatment given: oral pan-JAK inhibitor, 5-10 mg twice daily. Extracted RNA was reverse transcribed, and the resulting cDNA served as sequencing template. Sequencing used immunoSEQ multiplex PCR; TCRdb keeps in-frame clones, though not all of them. The profile shows some 170,000 clones, roughly 50% of them singletons. The sample in question was CD8+ T cells sorted from blood, obtained at week 24, from a patient treated with tofacitinib. All receptors derive from a human donor with alopecia areata.

This chain joins TRBV30 and TRBJ2-3; no clear D. The CDR3 has 15 amino acids. The V and J ends lost 0 bases and 4 bases respectively, with 14 bases between them. Per the germline V gene, CDR1 is GTSNPN and CDR2 is SVGIG (reference sequence). CDR3 protein: CAWSVSRTFADTQYF. The CDR3, as DNA: TGTGCCTGGAGTGTATCCAGGACCTTCGCAGATACGCAGTATTTT.

The rearrangement uses TRBV7-3 and TRBJ1-1; D is possibly TRBD1 (5 bases). Germline CDR1 and CDR2: SGHTA and FQGTGA. The CDR3 is 15 amino acids. Deletions cut 5 bases from V and 7 bases from J, with 20 bases between. CDR3 bases: TGTGCCAGCAGCCCGACACCAAACAGGTTCAATGAAGCTTTCTTT. It is translated as CASSPTPNRFNEAFF.

This chain links TRBV25-1 with TRBJ1-1; the D gene is possibly TRBD1 (5 bases). CDR3 length: 15 amino acids. The germline CDR1 and CDR2 sequences are MGHDK and SYGVNS. Trimming stripped 3 bases from V and 5 bases from J, with 16 bases between. CDR3 in amino acids: CASSDLMGGGTEAFF. CDR3 in DNA: TGTGCCAGCAGTGATCTTATGGGGGGAGGGACTGAAGCTTTCTTT.

The V call is TRBV10-2, the J call TRBJ2-7; 7 bases match TRBD1. The germline V gene has CDR1 WSHSY and CDR2 SAAADI. The CDR3 contains 13 residues. J lost 1 base, V lost 11 bases, and 8 bases had no gene match. In DNA form, the CDR3 reads TGCGCCGCCTCTCCGGGACAGTCCTACGAGCAGTACTTC. Its protein is CAASPGQSYEQYF.

The chain combines TRBV27 with TRBJ1-2, with TRBD1 matching 9 bases. The CDR3 sequence is 15 residues long. Germline-derived CDR1 and CDR2 are MNHEY and SMNVEV (reference sequence). With 0 bases clipped from V and 6 bases from J, the junction kept 5 bases outside the gene matches. DNA of the CDR3: TGTGCCAGCAGTTTATCAAGGACAGGGGTTAATGGCTACACCTTC. Its translation is CASSLSRTGVNGYTF.

The rearrangement links TRBV30 to TRBJ1-6; D possibly corresponds to TRBD1 (6 bases). This CDR3 contains 14 residues. The V and J ends lost 1 base and 8 bases respectively, with 12 bases between them. Germline-derived CDR1 and CDR2 are GTSNPN and SVGIG (reference sequence). DNA for the CDR3: TGTGCCTGGAGTGCAGGGGTAGGGGATTCACCCCTCCACTTT. It codes for CAWSAGVGDSPLHF.

This clone came up a few times. V and J are TRBV19 and TRBJ1-5; no firm D call. The CDR3 totals 13 residues. The V gene's germline CDR1 is LNHDA and CDR2 SQIVND (reference sequence). Trimming pared 6 bases from V and 4 bases from J, leaving 10 bases between. The CDR3 sequence: CASRSVTNQPQHF. The CDR3 DNA reads TGTGCCAGTAGGTCAGTGACAAATCAGCCCCAGCATTTT.

This sequence joins TRBV9 and TRBJ2-5; perhaps TRBD1 as D (5 bases). Germline CDR1 SGDLS, CDR2 YYNGEE. The CDR3 is 12 amino acids. V lost 3 bases to trimming and J lost 5 bases, with 8 bases between them. The CDR3 DNA reads TGTGCCAGCAGCGGGGGCGAGGAGACCCAGTACTTC. It codes for CASSGGEETQYF.

DNA of the CDR3: TGCAGCGCCCATGGAGGGGGCTTAAACGAGCAGTACTTC. Its protein is CSAHGGGLNEQYF. V is TRBV29-1 and J is TRBJ2-7; possible D gene TRBD1, 7 bases. CDR1 and CDR2 from the germline V gene are SQVTM and ANQGSEA. V was cut by 7 bases and J by 5 bases, with 18 bases left in between. CDR3 size: 13 residues.

This rearrangement joins TRBV13 to TRBJ2-7; perhaps TRBD2 as D (7 bases). Germline V CDR1 and CDR2: PRHDT, FYEKMQ (reference sequence). This CDR3 is built from 14 residues. V was trimmed by 1 base and J by 2 bases, leaving 9 bases between them. CDR3 residues: CASSLAGGAYEQYF. The CDR3 DNA is TGTGCCAGCAGCTTAGCGGGGGGCGCCTACGAGCAGTACTTC.

This clone has only a few counts. V is TRBV11-2 and J is TRBJ2-1, with D perhaps matching TRBD2 (7 bases). The length of the CDR3 is 14 residues. V dropped 2 bases and J dropped 7 bases, with 12 bases sitting between them. Germline CDR1 and CDR2: SGHAT and FQNNGV. The DNA for the CDR3 is TGTGCCAGCAGCTTAAGGGGGGGCCGGAATGAGCAGTTCTTC. This translates into CASSLRGGRNEQFF.

This clone was seen a single time. The chain combines TRBV4-3 with TRBJ2-2; D not resolved. This CDR3 region has 15 residues. Trimming took 1 base from V and 1 from J, leaving 7 bases between them. Germline V gene data show CDR1 as LGHNA and CDR2 as YSLEER. The CDR3 spells CASSQGHQNTGELFF. As DNA, the CDR3 is TGCGCCAGCAGCCAAGGACACCAGAACACCGGGGAGCTGTTTTTT.